The 30 T cell receptor beta chains in this list originate from one sample, sequenced in a study of T-cell reconstitution after alpha-beta-depleted transplantation in children. Unique molecular identifiers featured in how the TCRbeta library was prepared. TCRdb itself ran the PCR reads through MiXCR, one entry per CDR3 protein. The data hold some 220,000 distinct CDR3 sequences, with 11% observed a single time. Sequenced material: PBMCs, taken before TCRalphabeta/CD19-depleted stem cell transplant. These receptors all come from a child younger than two with acute myeloid leukemia, due to receive a stem cell transplant.

This clonotype has at least ten counts. J is TRBJ2-3 and V is TRBV24-1, with D perhaps TRBD1 (7 bases). The CDR3 loop spans 16 amino acids. V lost 3 bases, J lost 4 bases, and 16 bases lay in between. Germline assignment: CDR1 KGHDR and CDR2 SFDVKD. In nucleotides, the CDR3 is TGTGCCACCAGTGATACTAGACAGGGAGGTTCAGATACGCAGTATTTT. Translation gives CATSDTRQGGSDTQYF.

This sequence joins TRBV11-1 and TRBJ2-1, with 8 bases identical to TRBD1. The germline gives CDR1 SGHAT, CDR2 FQDESV (reference sequence). The CDR3 has 12 amino acids. V lost 11 bases, J lost 7 bases, and 7 bases stayed unmatched. The DNA of the CDR3 is TGTGCCCCGGGAGACAGGGGTAATGAGCAGTTCTTC. This sequence encodes CAPGDRGNEQFF.

This clonotype was recorded at least ten times. This chain joins TRBV4-3 and TRBJ2-7; D is perhaps TRBD1 (5 bases). The V end was cut by 0 bases, the J end by 3 bases, with 6 bases between. Germline values: CDR1 LGHNA, CDR2 YSLEER. The CDR3 has 13 amino acids. CDR3 bases: TGCGCCAGCAGCCAAGATAGGGGCTACGAGCAGTACTTC. Its protein is CASSQDRGYEQYF.

Concerning this clonotype: A much bigger clone sits one base away, suggesting this may be a read error. The genes are TRBV11-1 and TRBJ2-2; D might be TRBD2 (5 bases). V shed 1 base and J shed 4 bases, with 19 bases lying between them. Germline CDR1 is SGHAT and CDR2 is FQDESV (reference sequence). The CDR3 is 18 residues long. CDR3 in DNA: TGTGCCAGCAGCTTAGGTCAGAGCGGAGATGGACCCACCGGGGAGCTGTTTTTT. This encodes CASSLGQSGDGPTGELFF.

Points on this clonotype: A much larger clone is a single base away; this may be a read error. The rearrangement links TRBV25-1 to TRBJ2-5; D not resolved. CDR1 and CDR2 from the germline V gene are MGHDK and SYGVNS. The CDR3 is 14 amino acids. CDR3 loop: CANSDPRLMETQYF. In nucleotides, the CDR3 is TGTGCCAACAGTGATCCTAGATTAATGGAGACCCAGTACTTC.

There are many counts of this clonotype. This chain joins TRBV4-2 and TRBJ2-1; TRBD2 agrees at 9 bases. CDR1 and CDR2 from the germline V gene are LGHNA and YNFKEQ. Trimming cost V 1 base and J 3 bases; bases outside gene matches: 4. The CDR3 has 16 amino acids. The CDR3 region is CASSQVEAGGYNEQFF. The CDR3 DNA reads as TGTGCCAGCAGCCAAGTTGAAGCGGGGGGCTACAATGAGCAGTTCTTC.

Many counts were recorded for this clonotype. DNA of the CDR3: TGTGCCAGCAGCTTGGGGGGGGGCAGGAGCCGTGGCTACACCTTC. This translates into CASSLGGGRSRGYTF. V and J are TRBV5-4 and TRBJ1-2, with a possible D match to TRBD1 (6 bases). The CDR3 sequence is 15 residues long. The V end lost 0 bases, the J end lost 7 bases, and 16 bases lay between the germline ends. Germline V gives CDR1 SGHNT, CDR2 YYREEE (reference sequence).

This clonotype was counted once. This may stem from a read error, because a much larger clone lies one nucleotide away. This CDR3 is CASILHRGGPQYF. The CDR3 nucleotides read TGTGCCAGCATCTTACACCGGGGAGGCCCGCAGTATTTT. The chain is built from TRBV7-3 and TRBJ2-3; D may be TRBD2 (6 bases). The CDR3 is 13 residues long. Germline values: CDR1 SGHTA, CDR2 FQGTGA.

The V call is TRBV6-1, the J call TRBJ2-1; a weak D match, TRBD1 (7 bases). V was shortened by 6 bases and J by 7 bases, with 13 bases between the two germline ends. This CDR3 comprises 13 residues. Looked up from germline, CDR1 is MNHNS and CDR2 is SASEGT. Here the CDR3 DNA reads TGTGCCAGCAGGCAAGCAGGGGGGAATGAGCAGTTCTTC. It yields the protein CASRQAGGNEQFF.

Comment on this clonotype: This may arise from a read error, as a much more abundant clone is one base away. V and J are TRBV5-4 and TRBJ1-1; D is unclear. The CDR3 sequence is 14 residues long. CDR1 SGHNT and CDR2 YYREEE come from the germline V gene (reference sequence). CDR3 loop: CGSSGGPMNTEAFF. CDR3 DNA sequence: TGTGGCAGCAGCGGAGGACCCATGAACACTGAAGCTTTCTTT.

This clonotype has ten or more counts. The genes are TRBV11-3 and TRBJ2-7; no reliable D call. Germline V CDR1 and CDR2: SGHNT, YENEEA. This CDR3 is 13 amino acids long. V was trimmed by 3 bases and J by 5 bases, leaving 11 bases between them. CDR3: CASSLGISDEQYF. DNA for the CDR3: TGTGCCAGCAGCTTGGGGATTAGTGACGAGCAGTACTTC.

Ten or more counts support this clonotype. The chain combines TRBV7-2 with TRBJ1-1, with D tentatively TRBD1 (6 bases). This CDR3 has 15 residues. The germline CDR1 and CDR2 sequences are SGHTA and FQGNSA. V was cut by 5 bases and J by 1 base, with 14 bases left in between. This chain's CDR3 is CASSPYRVSNTEAFF. The CDR3, as DNA: TGTGCCAGCAGCCCCTACAGGGTCTCGAACACTGAAGCTTTCTTT.

In its sample, this clonotype was seen many times. This chain uses TRBV7-2 with TRBJ2-5; perhaps TRBD2 as D (6 bases). From germline, CDR1 is SGHTA and CDR2 FQGNSA. Trimming took 5 bases from V and 2 from J, leaving 18 bases between them. The CDR3 is 16 amino acids. The CDR3 loop is CASSQGGGVGQETQYF. The CDR3 DNA follows: TGTGCCAGCAGCCAAGGAGGAGGGGTTGGGCAAGAGACCCAGTACTTC.

This clonotype was detected many times. The chain combines TRBV7-2 with TRBJ2-2; the match to TRBD2 covers 9 bases. This CDR3 has 15 residues. V was pared by 5 bases and J by 5 bases, with 6 bases of the junction left unmatched. The germline CDR1 and CDR2 sequences are SGHTA and FQGNSA. In nucleotides, the CDR3 is TGTGCCAGCAGCCCGGGGACTAGCAGGACCGGGGAGCTGTTTTTT. This codes for CASSPGTSRTGELFF.

This clonotype was detected many times. V is TRBV7-7 and J is TRBJ2-2; D may be TRBD1 (6 bases). Germline CDR1 is SSHAT and CDR2 is FNYEAQ (reference sequence). The CDR3 covers 17 residues. The ends were cut back, 5 bases at V and 2 bases at J, with 18 bases in the middle. CDR3 in DNA: TGTGCCAGCAGCAGAAGTCCCAGGGGAATCAACACCGGGGAGCTGTTTTTT. It codes for CASSRSPRGINTGELFF.

This clonotype was observed at least ten times. DNA for the CDR3: TGTGCCAGCAGCTCGGGGGGCTTTACCTACAATGAGCAGTTCTTC. Translated: CASSSGGFTYNEQFF. The chain has TRBV5-5 and TRBJ2-1; D is perhaps TRBD2 (7 bases). CDR3 size: 15 residues. The V end was cut by 3 bases, the J end by 2 bases, with 12 bases between. The germline gives CDR1 SGHKS, CDR2 YYEKEE (reference sequence). Full variable domain (outside the CDR3, taken from reference TRBV5-5 and TRBJ2-1): DAGVTQSPTHLIKTRGQQVTLRCSPISGHKSVSWYQQVLGQGPQFIFQYYEKEERGRGNFPDRFSARQFPNYSSELNVNALLLGDSALYLCASSSGGFTYNEQFFGPGTRLTVL.

The genes are TRBV7-2 and TRBJ2-1; D gene uncertain. Germline V lookup: CDR1 SGHTA, CDR2 FQGNSA. V dropped 5 bases and J dropped 4 bases, with 18 bases sitting between them. CDR3 size: 16 residues. CDR3 loop: CASSPLVGRSYNEQFF. The CDR3 DNA sequence: TGTGCCAGCAGCCCTCTGGTCGGGCGAAGTTACAATGAGCAGTTCTTC.

This clonotype has at least ten counts. The chain has TRBV6-1 and TRBJ2-5; 7 nucleotides line up with TRBD2. The CDR3 length is 14 residues. Germline V lookup: CDR1 MNHNS, CDR2 SASEGT. The ends lost 8 bases at V and 7 bases at J; junction bases unmatched: 13. The CDR3 sequence: CASASGAGEGTQYF. The CDR3 DNA reads as TGTGCCAGCGCCTCAGGTGCGGGAGAGGGGACCCAGTACTTC.

V and J are TRBV5-1 and TRBJ2-3, with 9 bases lining up with TRBD2. With 3 bases clipped from V and 7 bases from J, the junction kept 15 bases outside the gene matches. The CDR3 consists of 17 residues. Germline-derived CDR1 and CDR2 are SGHRS and YFSETQ. The CDR3 reads CASSSLSAGGRGNTQYF. In DNA, the CDR3 is TGCGCCAGCAGCTCGCTATCAGCGGGGGGCCGGGGAAATACGCAGTATTTT.

Only a few counts were recorded for this clonotype. The V and J genes are TRBV15 and TRBJ2-5, with D hard to call. From germline, CDR1 is LNHNV and CDR2 YYDKDF (reference sequence). The CDR3 totals 14 residues. Between the trimmed V and J ends, which lost 0 bases and 1 base, there was a span of 6 bases. Written as DNA, the CDR3 is TGTGCCACCAGCAGAGATAAGACCCAAGAGACCCAGTACTTC. This sequence encodes CATSRDKTQETQYF.

This clonotype was observed many times. The V call is TRBV20-1, the J call TRBJ2-4; D is unclear. Per germline, CDR1 DFQATT and CDR2 SNEGSKA (reference sequence). The V gene lost 3 bases and the J gene lost 8 bases, with 17 bases spanning the gap. This CDR3 has 14 residues. CDR3 sequence: CSARHYQVADIQYF. The CDR3, as DNA: TGCAGTGCTAGGCATTACCAGGTGGCGGACATTCAGTACTTC.

This clonotype was seen many times. The chain has TRBV5-1 and TRBJ1-1; TRBD1 might be the D (5 bases). The CDR3 spans 13 residues. Germline CDR1 reads SGHRS; CDR2 reads YFSETQ. The V gene lost 6 bases and the J gene lost 3 bases, with 12 bases spanning the gap. CDR3 sequence reads: CASNPGWDTEAFF. In nucleotides, the CDR3 is TGCGCCAGCAATCCAGGGTGGGACACTGAAGCTTTCTTT.

This clonotype was detected only a few times. This rearrangement joins TRBV4-1 to TRBJ2-1, with 7 bases lining up with TRBD1. The CDR3 is 14 residues long. Germline CDR1 is MGHRA and CDR2 is YSYEKL. Germline trimming cut 2 bases from V and 12 bases from J; bases unmatched to any gene: 10. This chain's CDR3 is CASSQTTDRDGQFF. The CDR3 nucleotides are TGCGCCAGCAGCCAAACCACCGACAGGGACGGGCAGTTCTTC.

This clonotype was seen many times. The V and J genes are TRBV6-5 and TRBJ1-6; D is ambiguous. CDR3 length: 17 amino acids. CDR1 is MNHEY, CDR2 SVGAGI, per germline. V was clipped by 0 bases and J by 0 bases, with 9 bases between them. The CDR3 region has the DNA TGTGCCAGCAGTTACTCTGGGCTAAGCTCCTATAATTCACCCCTCCACTTT. This sequence encodes CASSYSGLSSYNSPLHF.

This clonotype was counted ten times or more. V is TRBV15 and J is TRBJ2-7; no reliable D call. The CDR3 totals 14 residues. Germline CDR1 LNHNV, CDR2 YYDKDF (reference sequence). V was trimmed by 0 bases and J by 6 bases, leaving 12 bases between them. This CDR3 is CATSRDKRLAEQYF. DNA for the CDR3: TGTGCCACCAGCAGAGATAAGCGCTTGGCCGAGCAGTACTTC.

A few counts support this clonotype. The chain recombines TRBV3-1 with TRBJ1-2; 7 nucleotides match TRBD1. The germline V gene has CDR1 LGHDT and CDR2 YNNKEL (reference sequence). The CDR3 totals 14 residues. J lost 8 bases, V lost 4 bases, and 10 bases had no gene match. In DNA form, the CDR3 reads TGTGCCAGCAGCCCTTCGGGACAGAGGGGCGGCTACACCTTC. Translating gives CASSPSGQRGGYTF.

On this clonotype itself: This may be a read error, as it is one base from a much larger clone. The chain employs TRBV3-1 and TRBJ2-3, with 10 bases fitting TRBD2. CDR3 length: 17 amino acids. Germline CDR1 and CDR2: LGHDT and YNNKEL (reference sequence). CDR3 bases: TGTGCCACCAGCCAAGCCTCCGGACTAGCGGGCACAGATACGCAGTATTTT. Its protein product is CATSQASGLAGTDTQYF.

A note on this clonotype: This may be a read error: a much more frequent sequence differs by one nucleotide. The V call is TRBV5-1, the J call TRBJ2-1; D not resolved. In germline, CDR1 is SGHRS, CDR2 YFSETQ. The CDR3 runs 15 residues. Between the trimmed V and J ends, which lost 0 bases and 10 bases, there was a span of 17 bases. This CDR3 is CASSLALTGQAEQFF. The DNA of the CDR3 is TGCGCCAGCAGCTTGGCTCTAACGGGTCAGGCGGAGCAGTTCTTC.

This clonotype occurred many times. The chain combines TRBV28 with TRBJ2-5; TRBD2 is a possible D gene (5 bases). The CDR3 length is 13 residues. Germline V CDR1 and CDR2: MDHEN, SYDVKM. Trimming cost V 2 bases and J 7 bases, with 11 bases left between them. CDR3 sequence reads: CASSLNGVGTQYF. The DNA for the CDR3 is TGTGCCAGCAGTTTAAACGGGGTTGGGACCCAGTACTTC. The full variable domain, with the rest looked up from reference TRBV28 and TRBJ2-5, is DVKVTQSSRYLVKRTGEKVFLECVQDMDHENMFWYRQDPGLGLRLIYFSYDVKMKEKGDIPEGYSVSREKKERFSLILESASTNQTSMYLCASSLNGVGTQYFGPGTRLLVL.

This clonotype showed up many times. The chain combines TRBV5-6 with TRBJ2-6; no firm D call. The V end was cut by 4 bases, the J end by 4 bases, with 9 bases between. Germline V gene data show CDR1 as SGHDT and CDR2 as YYEEEE. The CDR3 totals 14 residues. The CDR3 reads CASSGISGANVLTF. DNA for the CDR3: TGTGCCAGCAGCGGGATAAGCGGGGCCAACGTCCTGACTTTC.